The 12 T cell receptor beta chains below were found in one sample sequenced in a study of blood T cell repertoires in COVID-19. The repertoire was sequenced with immunoSEQ multiplex PCR; TCRdb's copy has only in-frame clones and lacks some. The data show 210,000 or so clones, about nine tenths seen once. Sequenced sample: peripheral blood. These receptors came from a man aged 35 to 55 with acute or convalescent COVID-19.

The genes are TRBV9 and TRBJ2-3; 9 nucleotides align to TRBD2. The trim removed 0 bases at V and 4 bases at J, leaving 3 bases unmatched. The CDR3 covers 15 residues. Germline V gives CDR1 SGDLS, CDR2 YYNGEE. As DNA, the CDR3 is TGTGCCAGCAGCGTAGAAGTAGCGGGGGCAGATACGCAGTATTTT. Amino acid sequence: CASSVEVAGADTQYF.

The chain uses TRBV4-1 and TRBJ1-5; TRBD1 matches at 9 bases. V trimming: 0 bases; J trimming: 0 bases; junction bases outside the gene matches: 9. The germline CDR1 and CDR2 sequences are MGHRA and YSYEKL. The CDR3 spans 19 residues. This chain's CDR3 is CASSQDTRDRANSNQPQHF. The DNA for the CDR3 is TGCGCCAGCAGCCAAGATACAAGGGACAGGGCAAATAGCAATCAGCCCCAGCATTTT.

The J gene is TRBJ2-2, the V gene TRBV5-6; the match to TRBD2 covers 10 bases. The length of the CDR3 is 17 residues. Trimming removed 5 bases from V and 3 bases from J; junction bases left unmatched: 10. Germline V lookup: CDR1 SGHDT, CDR2 YYEEEE. CDR3 bases: TGTGCCAGCAGTCGAAGAGCCAGCGGGGGGGACACCGGGGAGCTGTTTTTT. This sequence encodes CASSRRASGGDTGELFF.

The V and J genes are TRBV10-3 and TRBJ2-3; 12 bases fit TRBD2. V lost 6 bases and J lost 5; bases outside the gene matches: 9. In germline, CDR1 is ENHRY, CDR2 SYGVKD. This CDR3 has 16 amino acids. The CDR3 region is CAISERLAGVGDTQYF. The CDR3, as DNA: TGTGCCATCAGCGAAAGACTAGCGGGGGTGGGAGATACGCAGTATTTT.

This rearrangement joins TRBV7-9 to TRBJ2-7; the match to TRBD2 covers 9 bases. The germline V gene has CDR1 SEHNR and CDR2 FQNEAQ (reference sequence). The CDR3 is 15 amino acids. Trimming took 0 bases from V and 7 from J; bases not matched to a gene: 7. CDR3 residues: CASSLAGGGDREQYF. In DNA, the CDR3 is TGTGCCAGCAGCTTAGCAGGCGGGGGGGATCGGGAGCAGTACTTC.

The chain combines TRBV7-2 with TRBJ1-3; D might be TRBD1 (6 bases). CDR1 and CDR2 (germline): SGHTA, FQGNSA. The CDR3 runs to 16 residues. V lost 5 bases and J lost 2, with 16 bases in between. This CDR3 is CASSLSRDIAGNTIYF. CDR3 sequence (DNA): TGTGCCAGCAGCCTGTCCCGGGACATAGCTGGAAACACCATATATTTT.

This chain's CDR3 is CATLGRENQPQHF. The DNA for the CDR3 is TGTGCCACCCTAGGACGGGAAAATCAGCCCCAGCATTTT. The chain recombines TRBV10-3 with TRBJ1-5; D is undetermined. The CDR3 totals 13 residues. Germline CDR1 is ENHRY and CDR2 is SYGVKD. V lost 10 bases, J lost 4 bases, and 14 bases lay in between.

J is TRBJ1-2 and V is TRBV5-5, with D possibly matching TRBD1 (6 bases). Trimming left V 4 bases short and J 8 bases short, with 18 bases between. Germline V gene lookup returns CDR1 SGHKS and CDR2 YYEKEE (reference sequence). This CDR3 is built from 14 residues. CDR3 sequence reads: CASSIHRDLGGYTF. The CDR3 nucleotides are TGTGCCAGCAGCATTCACAGGGATTTGGGCGGCTACACCTTC.

This rearrangement joins TRBV28 to TRBJ2-5, with 9 bases that match TRBD1. Trimming removed 6 bases from V and 1 base from J; junction bases left unmatched: 9. CDR1 is MDHEN, CDR2 SYDVKM, per germline. CDR3 length equals 16 residues. The CDR3 nucleotides read TGTGCCAGCAGCGATACACAGGGGGCGGGCCAAGAGACCCAGTACTTC. Translated, it gives CASSDTQGAGQETQYF.

The chain is built from TRBV6-2 or TRBV6-3 and TRBJ2-3, with 8 bases aligning to TRBD2. Per germline, CDR1 MNHEY and CDR2 SVGEGT. CDR3 size: 15 residues. The junction had 4 bases not matched to a gene; V was cut back by 5 bases and J by 0 bases. The CDR3 here is CASSGLAGSTDTQYF. The CDR3 region has the DNA TGTGCCAGCAGTGGCTTAGCGGGGAGCACAGATACGCAGTATTTT.

The chain carries TRBV6-2 or TRBV6-3 and TRBJ2-7, with 10 nucleotides matching TRBD2. The CDR3 covers 13 residues. Germline V gene lookup returns CDR1 MNHEY and CDR2 SVGEGT. Trimming cost V 0 bases and J 7 bases; bases outside gene matches: 0. The CDR3 DNA is TGTGCCAGCAGTTACTCGACTAGCGGGGAGCAGTACTTC. The encoded protein is CASSYSTSGEQYF.

The V call is TRBV5-1, the J call TRBJ2-5; D is undetermined. V lost 4 bases and J 5 bases, leaving 18 bases between the germline ends. Germline V gene data show CDR1 as SGHRS and CDR2 as YFSETQ. The CDR3 has 15 amino acids. The CDR3, as DNA: TGCGCCAGCAGCGGAACGGTTCCTTGGCGGGAGACCCAGTACTTC. Translation gives CASSGTVPWRETQYF.